The TCR beta chain under discussion was sequenced for a study of Graves' ophthalmopathy and Graves' hyperthyroidism (dated by TCRdb to about 2018). Describing the broader study: Peripheral blood samples were taken at the time of initial diagnosis, before any treatment was given. The 75 to 100 discovery patients were divided at random into training and test sets in a 7:3 ratio. In roughly 6 hyperthyroidism patients, T-cell repertoires of thyroid tissue and blood were compared. The study used signatures of the TCR beta repertoire to tell Graves' ophthalmopathy apart from Graves' hyperthyroidism and to predict which patients would progress to ophthalmopathy. Following sample collection, hyperthyroidism patients were given methimazole at a starting dose of 30 mg daily, and ophthalmopathy patients were given high-dose intravenous methylprednisolone. In total, approximately 140 blood samples were TCR-sequenced: approximately 42 ophthalmopathy, some 75 hyperthyroidism and about 17 hyperthyroidism-to-ophthalmopathy patients. To explore V-J signatures distinguishing ophthalmopathy from hyperthyroidism, a discovery set of some 100 patients (about 41 ophthalmopathy, roughly 60 stable hyperthyroidism) was enrolled. For independent validation, a separate cohort was made up of 18 hyperthyroidism patients plus 17 patients who later progressed from hyperthyroidism to ophthalmopathy. The study at large found these results: Sample size was not statistically predetermined, and group allocation was not concealed from the investigators. In validation, the model predicted ophthalmopathy progression with roughly 68% sensitivity and roughly 72% specificity; roughly 12 predicted patients were CT-confirmed with GO in a median of approximately 6.2 months. Most expanded thyroid clonotypes with a frequency above 0.001 also appeared in blood, which suggests that blood repertoires may reflect the immune response in the thyroid. In cross-validation, the 13-signature model distinguished ophthalmopathy from stable hyperthyroidism with around 90% sensitivity and over 81% specificity, while in the test set the corresponding values were about 80% and 75%.

Hyperthyroidism was defined as stable when no progression to ophthalmopathy occurred within 18 months of follow-up. Hyperthyroidism patients were newly diagnosed, were aged 18 to 65 years, and had a disease duration under 2 months. Patients with other autoimmune diseases, uncontrolled infections, pregnancy or lactation were excluded. Clinical symptoms, serum thyroxine, TRAb, thyroid ultrasound and orbital computed tomography were used for diagnosis. Ficoll-Paque density gradient centrifugation was used to isolate PBMCs from 8 to 10 ml of fresh peripheral blood. Trizol reagent was used to extract the total RNA, and its quality was then checked on an Agilent 2100 Bioanalyzer. V lost 6 bases and J lost 3 bases; the stretch between them is 12 bases long. The CDR3 has 13 amino acids, counting the end cysteine and phenylalanine. The sequence is cut down to CDR3 DNA, 39 bases in frame from base 1. In the germline V gene, CDR1 corresponds to MDHEN and CDR2 to SYDVKM.

TCR beta CDR3 regions were amplified from RNA transcripts for repertoire sequencing. HTBI primers and the Qiagen OneStep RT-PCR kit were used in a first-round RT-PCR, which was followed by a second-round multiplex PCR, size selection and purification. Libraries were sequenced paired-end with 100 bp reads on an Illumina HiSeq2000. On the study's bioinformatics: SOAPnuke was used to process the reads, throwing out any read that had adapters, had uncalled bases, had a mean Phred below 15, or lacked an exact constant-primer or identifier match. COPE v1.2.5 was used to merge high-quality paired reads. Clonotypes were defined as unique nucleotide sequences and were aligned to IMGT TRB V, D and J references using MiTCR v1.1. The analysis was limited to V-J combinations with a frequency above 0.0001, which together covered 99.2% of repertoires. A TCR clonal expansion and chaos score per V-J combination was defined as the ratio of F50 clonal expansion to chaos observed in the TCRdist matrix. Features were reduced by Welch's t-statistics and random forest to around 14 V-J combinations, which fed a naive Bayes classifier. The Morisita-Horn index was used to measure how similar the thyroid and blood repertoires were. TCRdb cleaned the public reads at Q25 with fastp, built clones with MiXCR and kept in-frame beta chains. Each record represents a unique CDR3 protein, reported with the most common genes and DNA among its rows. TCRdb, rather than the study authors, made the V and J calls. In all, the sample holds about 620,000 distinct CDR3 sequences, and about 20% of those were seen once. The ten largest clones represent approximately 6.9% of the sample.

This clonotype has ten or more counts. Its antigen target is currently unknown. The record has no base qualities; no much larger clone is one base away. The sequence came from a woman between 18 and 29 years old with stable Graves' hyperthyroidism. Some clones in this sample may be carry-over from other donors' samples. Donor details come from another sample of the same person, matched by shared clones. The sequence is built from TRBV28 and TRBJ2-7; TRBD1 might be the D gene, on 7 matching bases. The sample taken for sequencing was peripheral blood. The CDR3 in this case is CASSPRDSYEQYF. DNA sequence: TGTGCCAGCAGCCCGCGGGACAGCTACGAGCAGTACTTC. With the portions outside the CDR3 filled from the reference TRBV28 and TRBJ2-7 genes, the complete variable region becomes DVKVTQSSRYLVKRTGEKVFLECVQDMDHENMFWYRQDPGLGLRLIYFSYDVKMKEKGDIPEGYSVSREKKERFSLILESASTNQTSMYLCASSPRDSYEQYFGPGTRLTVT.